This T cell receptor (beta chain) was observed in a study of cytomegalovirus exposure and HLA in healthy donors. Repertoires were generated with immunoSEQ multiplex PCR, while TCRdb's copy carries only in-frame clones and drops some. The sample holds about 220,000 clones; 75% to 95% are singletons and the top ten take approximately 1%. V was clipped by 0 bases and J by 1 base, with 12 bases between them. This CDR3 spans 17 amino acids. Germline V CDR1 and CDR2: LNHNV, YYDKDF (reference sequence). This TCR was recovered from a woman aged 18-29 years in good health and CMV-seronegative. The source material was PBMCs. This chain uses TRBV15 with TRBJ2-2, with a tentative D call TRBD1 (6 bases). The DNA of the CDR3 is TGTGCCACCAGCAGAGATGGGAAAGGGGGGAACACCGGGGAGCTGTTTTTT. Its translation: CATSRDGKGGNTGELFF.